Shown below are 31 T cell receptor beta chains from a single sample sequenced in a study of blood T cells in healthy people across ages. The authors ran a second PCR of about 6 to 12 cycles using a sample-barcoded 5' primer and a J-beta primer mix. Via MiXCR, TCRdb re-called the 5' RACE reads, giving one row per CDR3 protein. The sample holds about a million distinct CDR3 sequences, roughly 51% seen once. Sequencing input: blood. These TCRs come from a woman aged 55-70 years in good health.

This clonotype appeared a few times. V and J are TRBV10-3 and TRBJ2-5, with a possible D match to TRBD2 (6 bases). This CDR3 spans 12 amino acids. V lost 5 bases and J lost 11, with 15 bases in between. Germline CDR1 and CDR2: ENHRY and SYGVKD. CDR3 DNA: TGTGCCATCAGTTACCTAGCGAATGAGCAGTACTTC. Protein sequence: CAISYLANEQYF.

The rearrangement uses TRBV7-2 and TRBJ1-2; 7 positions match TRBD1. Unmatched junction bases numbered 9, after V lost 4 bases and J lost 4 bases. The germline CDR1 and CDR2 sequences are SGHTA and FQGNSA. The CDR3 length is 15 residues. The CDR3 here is CASSSGQVGGYGYTF. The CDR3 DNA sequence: TGTGCCAGCAGCTCCGGACAGGTGGGCGGCTATGGCTACACCTTC.

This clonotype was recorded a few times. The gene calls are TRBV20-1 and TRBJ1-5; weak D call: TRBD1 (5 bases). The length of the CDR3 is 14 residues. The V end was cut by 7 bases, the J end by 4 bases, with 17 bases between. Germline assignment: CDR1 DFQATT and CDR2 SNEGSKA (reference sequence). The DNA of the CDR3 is TGCAGTGAGGGAGACCTTGGGGGGAATCAGCCCCAGCATTTT. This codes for CSEGDLGGNQPQHF.

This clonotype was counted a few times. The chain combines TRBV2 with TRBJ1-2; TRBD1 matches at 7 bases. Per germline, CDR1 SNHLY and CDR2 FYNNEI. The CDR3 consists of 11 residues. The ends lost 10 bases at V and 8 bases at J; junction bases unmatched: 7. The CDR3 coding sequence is TGTGCCACCGGGACAGTCAGCGGCTACACCTTC. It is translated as CATGTVSGYTF.

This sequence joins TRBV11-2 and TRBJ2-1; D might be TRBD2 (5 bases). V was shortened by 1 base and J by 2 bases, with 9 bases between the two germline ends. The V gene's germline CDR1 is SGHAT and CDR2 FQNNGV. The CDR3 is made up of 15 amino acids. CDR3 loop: CASSLGGFTYNEQFF. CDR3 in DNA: TGTGCCAGCAGCTTAGGCGGGTTCACCTACAATGAGCAGTTCTTC.

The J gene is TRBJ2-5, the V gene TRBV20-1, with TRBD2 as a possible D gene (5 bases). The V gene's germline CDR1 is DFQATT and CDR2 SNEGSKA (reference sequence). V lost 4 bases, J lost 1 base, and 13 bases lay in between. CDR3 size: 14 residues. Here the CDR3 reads CSATVIAFQETQYF. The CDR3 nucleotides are TGCAGTGCTACGGTTATAGCGTTCCAAGAGACCCAGTACTTC.

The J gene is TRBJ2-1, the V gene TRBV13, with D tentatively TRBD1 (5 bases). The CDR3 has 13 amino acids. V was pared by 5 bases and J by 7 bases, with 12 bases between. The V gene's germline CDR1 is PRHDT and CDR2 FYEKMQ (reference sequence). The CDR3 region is CASSLSQGNEQFF. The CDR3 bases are TGTGCCAGCAGCCTTTCTCAGGGAAATGAGCAGTTCTTC. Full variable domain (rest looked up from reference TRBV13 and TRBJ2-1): AAGVIQSPRHLIKEKRETATLKCYPIPRHDTVYWYQQGPGQDPQFLISFYEKMQSDKGSIPDRFSAQQFSDYHSELNMSSLELGDSALYFCASSLSQGNEQFFGPGTRLTVL.

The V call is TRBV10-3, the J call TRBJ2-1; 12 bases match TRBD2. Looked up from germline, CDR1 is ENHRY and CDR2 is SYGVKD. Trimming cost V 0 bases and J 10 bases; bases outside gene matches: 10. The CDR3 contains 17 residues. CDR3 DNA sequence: TGTGCCATCAGTGAGTCTGTGACTAGCGGGGGTAACGACGAGCAGTTCTTC. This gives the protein CAISESVTSGGNDEQFF.

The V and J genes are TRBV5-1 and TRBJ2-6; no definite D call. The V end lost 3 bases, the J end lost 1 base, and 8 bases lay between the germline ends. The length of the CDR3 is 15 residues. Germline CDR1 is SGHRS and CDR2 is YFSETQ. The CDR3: CASSSLQSGANVLTF. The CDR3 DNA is TGCGCCAGCAGCTCCTTACAATCTGGGGCCAACGTCCTGACTTTC.

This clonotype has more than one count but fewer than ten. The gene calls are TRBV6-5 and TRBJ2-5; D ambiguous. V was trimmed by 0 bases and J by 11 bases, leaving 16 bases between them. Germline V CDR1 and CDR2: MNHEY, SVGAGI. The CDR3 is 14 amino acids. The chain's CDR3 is CASSYSKEYNEQYF. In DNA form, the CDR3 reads TGTGCCAGCAGTTACTCTAAGGAATACAATGAGCAGTACTTC.

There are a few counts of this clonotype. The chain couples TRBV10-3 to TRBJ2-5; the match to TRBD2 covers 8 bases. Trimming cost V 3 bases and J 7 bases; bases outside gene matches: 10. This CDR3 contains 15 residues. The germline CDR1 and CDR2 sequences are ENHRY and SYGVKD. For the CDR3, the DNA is TGTGCCATCAGTGAAACGGGAGGACTAGCACGGACCCAGTACTTC. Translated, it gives CAISETGGLARTQYF.

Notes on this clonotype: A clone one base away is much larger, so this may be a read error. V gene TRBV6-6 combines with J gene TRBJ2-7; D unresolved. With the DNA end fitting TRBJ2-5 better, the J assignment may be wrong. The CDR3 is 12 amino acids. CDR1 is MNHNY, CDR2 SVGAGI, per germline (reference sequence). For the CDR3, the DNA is TGTGCCAGCAGGTACGGTCGAGAGACCCAGTACTTC. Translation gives CASRYGRETQYF.

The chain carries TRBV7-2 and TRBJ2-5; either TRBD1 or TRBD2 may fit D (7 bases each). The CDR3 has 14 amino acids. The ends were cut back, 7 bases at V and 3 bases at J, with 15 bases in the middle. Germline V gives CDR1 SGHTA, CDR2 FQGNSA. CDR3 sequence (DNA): TGTGCCAGCAAATGGCAGGGGGGGAAAGAGACCCAGTACTTC. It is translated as CASKWQGGKETQYF.

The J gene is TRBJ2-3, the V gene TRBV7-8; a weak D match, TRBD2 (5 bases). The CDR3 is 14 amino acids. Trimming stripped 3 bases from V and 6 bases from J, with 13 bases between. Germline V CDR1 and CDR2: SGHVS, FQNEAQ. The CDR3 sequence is CASSFGSLRDTQYF. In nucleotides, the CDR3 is TGTGCCAGCAGCTTTGGGAGTCTGAGGGATACGCAGTATTTT.

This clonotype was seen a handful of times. The chain's CDR3 is CASSGGTDYWTQYF. Here the CDR3 DNA reads TGCGCCAGCAGCGGGGGGACCGACTATTGGACCCAGTACTTC. V and J are TRBV5-1 and TRBJ2-5, with D perhaps matching TRBD2 (6 bases). Germline values: CDR1 SGHRS, CDR2 YFSETQ. V lost 4 bases to trimming and J lost 7 bases, with 17 bases between them. The CDR3 contains 14 residues.

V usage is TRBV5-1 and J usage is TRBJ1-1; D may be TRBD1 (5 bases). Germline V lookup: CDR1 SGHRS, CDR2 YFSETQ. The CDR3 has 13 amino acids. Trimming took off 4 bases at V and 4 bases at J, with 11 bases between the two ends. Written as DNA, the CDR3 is TGCGCCAGCAGCGTAGCGACAGCCACTGAAGCTTTCTTT. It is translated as CASSVATATEAFF.

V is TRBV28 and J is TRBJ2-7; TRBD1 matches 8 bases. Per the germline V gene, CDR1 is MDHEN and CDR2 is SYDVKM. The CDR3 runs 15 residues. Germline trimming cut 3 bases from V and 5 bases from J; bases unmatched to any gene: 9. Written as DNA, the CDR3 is TGTGCCAGCAGTTTTTATCGACAGGGGACAAACGAGCAGTACTTC. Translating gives CASSFYRQGTNEQYF.

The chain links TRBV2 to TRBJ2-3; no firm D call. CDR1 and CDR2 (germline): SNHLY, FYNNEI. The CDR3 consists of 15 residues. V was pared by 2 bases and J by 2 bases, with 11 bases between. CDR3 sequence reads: CASSEYYPSTDTQYF. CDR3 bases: TGTGCCAGCAGTGAATACTATCCCTCCACAGATACGCAGTATTTT.

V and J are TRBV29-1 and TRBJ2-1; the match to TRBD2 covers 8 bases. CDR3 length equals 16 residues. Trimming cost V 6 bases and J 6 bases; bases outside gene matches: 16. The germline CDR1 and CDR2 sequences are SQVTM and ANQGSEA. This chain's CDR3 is CSVGAPGRTSSNEQFF. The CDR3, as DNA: TGCAGCGTCGGGGCCCCCGGTCGGACTAGCAGCAATGAGCAGTTCTTC.

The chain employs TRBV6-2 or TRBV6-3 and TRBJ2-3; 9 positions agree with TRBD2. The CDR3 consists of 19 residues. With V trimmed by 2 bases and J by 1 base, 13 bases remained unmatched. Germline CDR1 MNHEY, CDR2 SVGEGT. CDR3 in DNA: TGTGCCAGCAGTTACCGATGGCGGGAGGGCCCGAGTGGCACAGATACGCAGTATTTT. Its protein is CASSYRWREGPSGTDTQYF.

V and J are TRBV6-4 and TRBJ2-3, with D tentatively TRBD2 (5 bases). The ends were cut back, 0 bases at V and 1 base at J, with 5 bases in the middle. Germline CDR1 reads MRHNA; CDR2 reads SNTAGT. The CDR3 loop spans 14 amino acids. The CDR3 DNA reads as TGTGCCAGCAGTGACTCCGGGGGCACAGATACGCAGTATTTT. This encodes CASSDSGGTDTQYF.

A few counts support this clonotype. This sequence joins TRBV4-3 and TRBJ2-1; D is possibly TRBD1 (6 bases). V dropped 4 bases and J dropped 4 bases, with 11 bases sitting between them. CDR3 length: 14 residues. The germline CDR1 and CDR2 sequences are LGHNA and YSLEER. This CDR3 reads CASSPTGTYNEQFF. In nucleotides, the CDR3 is TGCGCCAGCAGCCCGACAGGAACTTACAATGAGCAGTTCTTC.

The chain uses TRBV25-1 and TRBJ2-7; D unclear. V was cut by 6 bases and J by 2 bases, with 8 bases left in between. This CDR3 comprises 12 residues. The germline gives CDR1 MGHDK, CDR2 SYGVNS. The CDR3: CASRHGAYEQYF. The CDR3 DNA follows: TGTGCCAGCAGACATGGGGCCTACGAGCAGTACTTC.

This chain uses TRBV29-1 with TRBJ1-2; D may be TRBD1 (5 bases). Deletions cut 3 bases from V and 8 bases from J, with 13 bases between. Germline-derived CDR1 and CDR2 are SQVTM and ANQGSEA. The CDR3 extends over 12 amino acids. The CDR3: CSVEGGAGGYTF. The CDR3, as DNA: TGCAGCGTTGAGGGGGGAGCGGGGGGCTACACCTTC.

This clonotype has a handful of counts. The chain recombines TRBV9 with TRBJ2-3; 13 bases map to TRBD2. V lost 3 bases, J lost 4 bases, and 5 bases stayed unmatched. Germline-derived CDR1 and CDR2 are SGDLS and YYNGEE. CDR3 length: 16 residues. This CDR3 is CASSATSGRASDTQYF. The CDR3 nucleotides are TGTGCCAGCAGCGCCACTAGCGGGAGGGCCTCAGATACGCAGTATTTT.

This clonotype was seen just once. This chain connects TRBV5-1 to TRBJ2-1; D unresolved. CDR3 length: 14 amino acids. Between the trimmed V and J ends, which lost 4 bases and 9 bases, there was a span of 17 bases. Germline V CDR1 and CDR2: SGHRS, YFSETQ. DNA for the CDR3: TGCGCCAGCAGCCTCACTTCCCCGGGCCCTGAGCAGTTCTTC. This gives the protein CASSLTSPGPEQFF.

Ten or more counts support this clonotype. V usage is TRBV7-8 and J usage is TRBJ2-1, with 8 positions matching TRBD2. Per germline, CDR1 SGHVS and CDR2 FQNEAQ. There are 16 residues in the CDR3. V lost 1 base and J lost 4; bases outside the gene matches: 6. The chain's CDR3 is CASSLVASGSYNEQFF. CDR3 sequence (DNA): TGTGCCAGCAGCTTAGTTGCGAGCGGGAGTTACAATGAGCAGTTCTTC.

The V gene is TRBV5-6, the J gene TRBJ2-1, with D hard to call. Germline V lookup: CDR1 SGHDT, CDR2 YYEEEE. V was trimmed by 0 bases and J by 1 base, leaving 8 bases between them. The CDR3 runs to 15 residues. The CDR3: CASSLGEFSYNEQFF. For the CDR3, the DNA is TGTGCCAGCAGCTTGGGGGAATTTTCCTACAATGAGCAGTTCTTC.

Written as DNA, the CDR3 is TGCGCCAGCAGCCCGACAGGGAGACCTGAAGCTTTCTTT. Protein sequence: CASSPTGRPEAFF. The rearrangement joins TRBV5-1 to TRBJ1-1; 7 bases are a match to TRBD1. The germline gives CDR1 SGHRS, CDR2 YFSETQ. This CDR3 region has 13 residues. V gave up 4 bases and J gave up 6 bases; unmatched junction bases: 6. The variable domain in full, completed from reference TRBV5-1 and TRBJ1-1, reads KAGVTQTPRYLIKTRGQQVTLSCSPISGHRSVSWYQQTPGQGLQFLFEYFSETQRNKGNFPGRFSGRQFSNSRSEMNVSTLELGDSALYLCASSPTGRPEAFFGQGTRLTVV.

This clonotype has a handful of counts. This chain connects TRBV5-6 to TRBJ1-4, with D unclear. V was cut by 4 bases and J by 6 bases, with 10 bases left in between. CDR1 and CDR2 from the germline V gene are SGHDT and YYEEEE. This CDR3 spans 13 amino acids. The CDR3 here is CASSAVLDEKLFF. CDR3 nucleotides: TGTGCCAGCAGCGCGGTTCTAGATGAAAAACTGTTTTTT.

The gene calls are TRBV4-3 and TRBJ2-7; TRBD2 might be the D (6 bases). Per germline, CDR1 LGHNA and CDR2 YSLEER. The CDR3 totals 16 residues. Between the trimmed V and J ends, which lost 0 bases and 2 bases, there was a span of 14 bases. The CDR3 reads CASSQEDSGPTYEQYF. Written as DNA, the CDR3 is TGCGCCAGCAGCCAAGAAGATAGCGGACCTACCTACGAGCAGTACTTC.